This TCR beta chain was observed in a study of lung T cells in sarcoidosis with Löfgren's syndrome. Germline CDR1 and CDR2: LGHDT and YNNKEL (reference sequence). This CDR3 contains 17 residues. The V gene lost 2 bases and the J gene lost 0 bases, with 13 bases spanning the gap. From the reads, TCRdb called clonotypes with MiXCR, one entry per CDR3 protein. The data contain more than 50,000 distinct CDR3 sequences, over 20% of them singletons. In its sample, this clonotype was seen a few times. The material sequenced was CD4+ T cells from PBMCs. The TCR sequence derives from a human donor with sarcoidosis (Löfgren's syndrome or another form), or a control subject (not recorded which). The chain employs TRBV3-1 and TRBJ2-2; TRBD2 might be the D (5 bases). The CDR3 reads CASSQIFSGTNTGELFF. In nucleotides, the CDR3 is TGTGCCAGCAGCCAAATATTCTCGGGGACGAACACCGGGGAGCTGTTTTTT.